This T cell receptor (beta chain) was identified in a study of control samples from healthy donors and cancer patients. Sequencing used immunoSEQ multiplex PCR; TCRdb keeps in-frame clones, though not all of them. The table lists some 130,000 clones, around 90% of them singletons. The CDR3 has 12 residues. V was trimmed by 10 bases and J by 5 bases, leaving 14 bases between them. CDR1 MNHEY and CDR2 SVGAGI come from the germline V gene. The sequenced sample consisted of blood. The origin of this receptor is a man between 18 and 29 years old in good health. The V call is TRBV6-5, the J call TRBJ1-2; no clear D. CDR3: CATGEGFYGYTF. The CDR3 nucleotides read TGTGCCACCGGGGAGGGTTTTTATGGCTACACCTTC.